This T cell receptor (beta chain) came from a study of blood T cells in healthy people across ages. It was with a sample-barcoded 5' primer and a J-beta primer mix that a second PCR of roughly 6 to 12 cycles was run. In TCRdb, the 5' RACE reads were re-called with MiXCR into one record per CDR3 protein. Of 800,000 to 950,000 distinct CDR3 sequences listed, around 48% are singletons. This CDR3 has 17 residues. Germline CDR1 is LGHDT and CDR2 is YNNKEL (reference sequence). The ends were cut back, 1 base at V and 2 bases at J, with 16 bases in the middle. Healthy Russian Caucasian donors spanned ages about 6 to 100 years. Each donor gave ten milliliters of peripheral blood. This clonotype was counted a few times.

Sequences were obtained from blood. The sequence derives from a man aged 30-40 years in good health. The chain combines TRBV3-1 with TRBJ2-3; D not certain. CDR3 residues: CASSQGPPQDLTDTQYF. The CDR3 DNA is TGTGCCAGCAGCCAAGGACCCCCGCAGGACCTCACAGATACGCAGTATTTT.